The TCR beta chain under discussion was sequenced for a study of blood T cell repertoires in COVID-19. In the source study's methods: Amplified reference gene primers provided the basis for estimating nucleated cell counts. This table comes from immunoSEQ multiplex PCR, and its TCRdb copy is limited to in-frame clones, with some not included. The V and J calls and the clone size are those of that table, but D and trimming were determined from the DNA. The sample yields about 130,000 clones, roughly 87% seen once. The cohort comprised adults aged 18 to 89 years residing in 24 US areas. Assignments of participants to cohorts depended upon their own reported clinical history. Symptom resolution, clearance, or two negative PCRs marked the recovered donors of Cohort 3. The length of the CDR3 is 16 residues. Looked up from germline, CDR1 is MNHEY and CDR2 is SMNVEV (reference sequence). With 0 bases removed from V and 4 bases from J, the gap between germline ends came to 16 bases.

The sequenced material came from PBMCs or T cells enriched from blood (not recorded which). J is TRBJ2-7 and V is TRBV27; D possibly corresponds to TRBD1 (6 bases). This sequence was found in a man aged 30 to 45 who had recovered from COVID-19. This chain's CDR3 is CASSLSRTVRGYEQYF. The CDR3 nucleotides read TGTGCCAGCAGTTTATCCCGAACGGTGAGGGGGTACGAGCAGTACTTC.